This TCR beta chain was sequenced in a study of cytomegalovirus exposure and HLA in healthy donors. Per the germline V gene, CDR1 is LGHNA and CDR2 is YSLEER. This CDR3 is built from 12 residues. V shed 6 bases, J shed 11 bases, and the junction held 4 bases outside the gene matches. 13 Jbeta primers and 60 Vbeta primers were used for the PCR. The table came from immunoSEQ multiplex PCR; TCRdb's copy has only in-frame clones and leaves some out. The data hold some 60,000 clones, with roughly 84% observed a single time. The material sequenced was PBMCs. The source of this sequence is a human donor in good health. V is TRBV4-3 and J is TRBJ2-4; the match to TRBD1 covers 10 bases. CDR3 sequence: CASSRDRGVQYF. The CDR3 region has the DNA TGCGCCAGCAGTCGGGACAGGGGCGTTCAGTACTTC.